Shown below are 14 T cell receptor beta chains from a single sample sequenced in a study of chemoradiotherapy in HPV16-positive cancers. Sequenced by immunoSEQ multiplex PCR; TCRdb stores in-frame clones only, minus some. The sample holds around 2,000 clones; approximately 84% are singletons and the top ten take more than 9%. The sequences come from tumor tissue, collected from a patient who underwent chemoradiotherapy. The receptor set was obtained from a human donor with HPV-associated anogenital cancer.

The V gene is TRBV11-2, the J gene TRBJ1-5, with D hard to call. The CDR3 runs to 14 residues. Germline V lookup: CDR1 SGHAT, CDR2 FQNNGV. Trimming removed 7 bases at V and 3 bases at J, with 13 bases between. The CDR3 coding sequence is TGTGCCAGCAACGAAGGGCGGAACAATCAGCCCCAGCATTTT. It encodes CASNEGRNNQPQHF.

The chain joins TRBV25-1 to TRBJ1-6; the D is unclear. The CDR3 runs 13 residues. Trimming left V 3 bases short and J 6 bases short, with 6 bases between. The V gene's germline CDR1 is MGHDK and CDR2 SYGVNS. The CDR3 is CASSDQRNSPLHF. The CDR3 coding sequence is TGTGCCAGCAGTGATCAGCGTAATTCACCCCTCCACTTT. The complete variable domain, with remaining parts taken from reference TRBV25-1 and TRBJ1-6, reads EADIYQTPRYLVIGTGKKITLECSQTMGHDKMYWYQQDPGMELHLIHYSYGVNSTEKGDLSSESTVSRIRTEHFPLTLESARPSHTSQYLCASSDQRNSPLHFGNGTRLTVT.

This clone is a singleton in its sample. The J gene is TRBJ1-6, the V gene TRBV4-1, with D tentatively TRBD1 (5 bases). CDR1 is MGHRA and CDR2 is YSYEKL in the germline V gene. V was trimmed by 2 bases and J by 6 bases, leaving 14 bases between them. The CDR3 runs 16 residues. CDR3 protein: CASSQRAGLFNSPLHF. CDR3 coding DNA: TGCGCCAGCAGCCAAAGGGCGGGACTTTTTAATTCACCCCTCCACTTT.

This chain uses TRBV9 with TRBJ2-2; unclear D gene. The CDR3 totals 13 residues. CDR1 SGDLS and CDR2 YYNGEE come from the germline V gene. Trimming pared 1 base from V and 4 bases from J, leaving 5 bases between. The chain's CDR3 is CASSVSFTGELFF. The DNA for the CDR3 is TGTGCCAGCAGCGTATCTTTCACCGGGGAGCTGTTTTTT.

The table lists this clone with a count of one. The CDR3 nucleotides read TGTGCCAGTAGTATAGTCGGTCGGGGCTCCTACAATGAGCAGTTCTTC. Amino acid sequence: CASSIVGRGSYNEQFF. The J gene is TRBJ2-1, the V gene TRBV19, with D possibly TRBD2 on 5 matching bases. The CDR3 covers 16 residues. V lost 1 base and J 0 bases, leaving 10 bases between the germline ends. The germline V gene has CDR1 LNHDA and CDR2 SQIVND (reference sequence).

This chain uses TRBV1 with TRBJ1-6; TRBD1 reflects the table's D call only, with no check against the DNA. TRBV1 is listed as a pseudogene. The CDR3 covers 21 residues. The CDR3 protein is CTSSQPGSGTGGGPRNSPLHF. The CDR3, as DNA: TGCACCAGCAGCCAGCCCGGCTCGGGGACAGGGGGGGGTCCGAGGAATTCACCCCTCCACTTT.

The V and J genes are TRBV6-6 and TRBJ2-3; 7 positions match TRBD2. V trimming: 6 bases; J trimming: 1 base; junction bases outside the gene matches: 10. CDR3 length: 16 residues. CDR1 is MNHNY and CDR2 is SVGAGI in the germline V gene (reference sequence). The CDR3 is CASSFERGPGTDTQYF. CDR3 DNA sequence: TGTGCCAGCAGCTTCGAGCGGGGCCCTGGCACAGATACGCAGTATTTT.

DNA of the CDR3: TGCAGCGCGGGGGGGGGACAGGGAGGTATCACTGAAGCTTTCTTT. Protein: CSAGGGQGGITEAFF. The J gene is TRBJ1-1, the V gene TRBV29-1; 9 bases are shared with TRBD1. The CDR3 consists of 15 residues. Germline V lookup: CDR1 SQVTM, CDR2 ANQGSEA. The V segment lost 7 bases and the J segment 4 bases; nucleotides outside the gene matches: 13.

V and J are TRBV6-4 and TRBJ2-2; possible D gene TRBD1, 5 bases. Trimming left V 6 bases short and J 3 bases short, with 14 bases between. CDR1 is MRHNA and CDR2 is SNTAGT in the germline V gene. This CDR3 contains 15 residues. CDR3 sequence reads: CASSREPSHTGELFF. DNA of the CDR3: TGTGCCAGCAGCAGGGAACCGTCCCACACCGGGGAGCTGTTTTTT.

The chain links TRBV11-2 to TRBJ1-6; D not certain. V was clipped by 4 bases and J by 8 bases, with 9 bases between them. From germline, CDR1 is SGHAT and CDR2 FQNNGV. CDR3 length: 13 residues. The CDR3 is CASSSFSDSPLHF. The DNA for the CDR3 is TGTGCCAGCAGCTCATTTTCGGATTCACCCCTCCACTTT. Filled out from reference TRBV11-2 and TRBJ1-6, the complete variable domain reads EAGVAQSPRYKIIEKRQSVAFWCNPISGHATLYWYQQILGQGPKLLIQFQNNGVVDDSQLPKDRFSAERLKGVDSTLKIQPAKLEDSAVYLCASSSFSDSPLHFGNGTRLTVT.

The CDR3 DNA is TGTGCCAGCAGCTTAACCGGGGGTTCCGGGGAGCTGTTTTTT. Its translation: CASSLTGGSGELFF. This chain links TRBV9 with TRBJ2-2; possibly TRBD2 for D (6 bases). This CDR3 spans 14 amino acids. Trimming stripped 4 bases from V and 6 bases from J, with 13 bases between. CDR1 and CDR2 (germline): SGDLS, YYNGEE.

The chain couples TRBV7-2 to TRBJ2-3; the match to TRBD2 covers 11 bases. The germline gives CDR1 SGHTA, CDR2 FQGNSA. After removal of 1 base from V and 2 bases from J, the junction contained 5 bases not matched to a gene. This CDR3 contains 17 residues. In nucleotides, the CDR3 is TGTGCCAGCAGCTTAGAGGCTAGCGGGGGGTCCACAGATACGCAGTATTTT. Residues: CASSLEASGGSTDTQYF.

The rearrangement uses TRBV27 and TRBJ1-1, with 7 bases that match TRBD1. The CDR3 covers 16 residues. V dropped 8 bases and J dropped 4; count of bases not matched to a gene: 16. The V gene's germline CDR1 is MNHEY and CDR2 SMNVEV (reference sequence). CDR3 sequence reads: CASSWTGVLYSTEAFF. The CDR3, as DNA: TGTGCCAGCTCCTGGACAGGTGTCTTGTACTCCACTGAAGCTTTCTTT.

The chain is built from TRBV6-1 and TRBJ2-7; D is ambiguous. Per the germline V gene, CDR1 is MNHNS and CDR2 is SASEGT. The CDR3 is 12 amino acids. The germline V and J ends were trimmed by 4 bases and 4 bases, with 8 bases remaining between them. The CDR3 spells CASSAPGYEQYF. CDR3 nucleotides: TGTGCCAGCAGTGCTCCCGGTTACGAGCAGTACTTC.